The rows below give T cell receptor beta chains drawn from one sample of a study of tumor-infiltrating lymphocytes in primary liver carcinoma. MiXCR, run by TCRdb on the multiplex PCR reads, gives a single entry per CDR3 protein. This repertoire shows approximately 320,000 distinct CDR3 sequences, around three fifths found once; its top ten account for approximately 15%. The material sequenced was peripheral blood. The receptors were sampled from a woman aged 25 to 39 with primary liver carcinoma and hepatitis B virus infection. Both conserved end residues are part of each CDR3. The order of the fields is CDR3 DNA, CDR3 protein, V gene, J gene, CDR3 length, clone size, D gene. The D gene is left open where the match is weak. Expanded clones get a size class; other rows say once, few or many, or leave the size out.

CDR3 DNA: TGTGCCAGCAGCTTAGGGGGTTGGGGGGTCGCTTTCTTT
CDR3 protein: CASSLGGWGVAFF
V gene: TRBV11-2
J gene: TRBJ1-1
CDR3 length: 13
clone size: many
D gene: -

CDR3 DNA: TGTGCCAGCAGTTCGGGGTCCTCTAGTACAGATACGCAGTATTTT
CDR3 protein: CASSSGSSSTDTQYF
V gene: TRBV12-3/TRBV12-4
J gene: TRBJ2-3
CDR3 length: 15
clone size: -
D gene: -

CDR3 DNA: TGTGTCAGCAGCTTCTACGGTGATGAGCAGTTCTTC
CDR3 protein: CVSSFYGDEQFF
V gene: TRBV5-6
J gene: TRBJ2-1
CDR3 length: 12
clone size: few
D gene: -

CDR3 DNA: TGTGCCAGCAGCTTAGGGGACAAGTCGAACACCGGGGAGCTGTTTTTT
CDR3 protein: CASSLGDKSNTGELFF
V gene: TRBV11-2
J gene: TRBJ2-2
CDR3 length: 16
clone size: many
D gene: -

CDR3 DNA: TGTGCCAGCAGTCTGACAGGGGGCGGTAATCAGCCCCAGCATTTT
CDR3 protein: CASSLTGGGNQPQHF
V gene: TRBV12-3/TRBV12-4
J gene: TRBJ1-5
CDR3 length: 15
clone size: many
D gene: TRBD1

CDR3 DNA: TGTGCCATCATGGGTACTAGAAGCGATACGCAGTATTTT
CDR3 protein: CAIMGTRSDTQYF
V gene: TRBV10-3
J gene: TRBJ2-3
CDR3 length: 13
clone size: few
D gene: -

CDR3 DNA: TGTCCCAGCAGTTTAGCAGGCCCATCCTACGAGCAGTACTTC
CDR3 protein: CPSSLAGPSYEQYF
V gene: TRBV12-3/TRBV12-4
J gene: TRBJ2-7
CDR3 length: 14
clone size: once
D gene: -

CDR3 DNA: TGTGCCAGCAGTTATTACGGTGGCTACATCTTC
CDR3 protein: CASSYYGGYIF
V gene: TRBV6-2/TRBV6-3
J gene: TRBJ1-2
CDR3 length: 11
clone size: -
D gene: -

CDR3 DNA: TGTGTCTGGAGTGTACCACACAGGGGGCGCAGTGAAGAACTGTTTTTT
CDR3 protein: CVWSVPHRGRSEELFF
V gene: TRBV30
J gene: TRBJ1-4
CDR3 length: 16
clone size: -
D gene: TRBD1

CDR3 DNA: TGTGCCAGCAGCCCGCGACTGGGCACCGGGGAACTGTTTTTT
CDR3 protein: CASSPRLGTGELFF
V gene: TRBV11-1
J gene: TRBJ2-2
CDR3 length: 14
clone size: -
D gene: -